What follows are 21 T cell receptor beta chains derived from one specimen sequenced in a study of T cell clones after liver transplantation. Assay used: immunoSEQ multiplex PCR; TCRdb lists only in-frame clones, some missing. This repertoire shows about 51,000 clones, 80% to 90% found once; its top ten account for approximately 15%. Material: CD8+ T cells from blood, obtained 12 months after liver transplant. The receptors shown here come from a human patient who received a liver transplant. Among the T cells, some may be from the graft donor.

The chain links TRBV13 to TRBJ2-2; 9 bases match TRBD1. After removal of 4 bases from V and 4 bases from J, the junction contained 7 bases not matched to a gene. The CDR3 is 16 amino acids. The germline V gene has CDR1 PRHDT and CDR2 FYEKMQ (reference sequence). CDR3 sequence reads: CASSSDRGLGTGELFF. As DNA, the CDR3 is TGTGCCAGCAGCTCCGACAGGGGGTTAGGCACCGGGGAGCTGTTTTTT.

The chain couples TRBV5-6 to TRBJ2-7, with 9 bases lining up with TRBD1. Germline-derived CDR1 and CDR2 are SGHDT and YYEEEE. The junction had 14 bases not matched to a gene; V was cut back by 4 bases and J by 3 bases. CDR3 size: 17 residues. The CDR3 DNA reads TGTGCCAGCAGCACCCCAAAGTGGACAGGGGAGCGCTACGAGCAGTACTTC. Translation: CASSTPKWTGERYEQYF.

This clone was seen just once. V and J are TRBV5-1 and TRBJ2-3; D is uncertain. V was cut by 0 bases and J by 0 bases, with 5 bases left in between. In germline, CDR1 is SGHRS, CDR2 YFSETQ. The CDR3 is 14 residues long. The CDR3 region has the DNA TGCGCCAGCAGCTTGGCGATGAGCACAGATACGCAGTATTTT. This codes for CASSLAMSTDTQYF.

This clone has more than one count but fewer than ten. V and J are TRBV27 and TRBJ2-2; TRBD2 aligns across 8 bases. The CDR3 extends over 14 amino acids. Per the germline V gene, CDR1 is MNHEY and CDR2 is SMNVEV (reference sequence). After removal of 3 bases from V and 8 bases from J, the junction contained 5 bases not matched to a gene. This CDR3 is CASSFGLAGGELFF. DNA of the CDR3: TGTGCCAGCAGTTTTGGGCTAGCGGGTGGGGAGCTGTTTTTT.

The V call is TRBV27, the J call TRBJ2-2; D perhaps matches TRBD2 (6 bases). Germline lookup yields CDR1 MNHEY and CDR2 SMNVEV (reference sequence). Between the trimmed V and J ends, which lost 5 bases and 4 bases, there was a span of 17 bases. The CDR3 length is 16 residues. The CDR3 coding sequence is TGTGCCAGCAGTCTTGCCGGGGGTCCTACCACCGGGGAGCTGTTTTTT. Translating it yields CASSLAGGPTTGELFF.

The gene calls are TRBV19 and TRBJ1-1, with no clear D. Trimming shortened V by 1 base and J by 5 bases, and 11 bases separated the two germline ends. Germline V gene data show CDR1 as LNHDA and CDR2 as SQIVND (reference sequence). This CDR3 is built from 14 residues. DNA of the CDR3: TGTGCCAGTAGTATAGGAATGGGAAGAACTGAAGCTTTCTTT. Translating it yields CASSIGMGRTEAFF.

The chain has TRBV27 and TRBJ2-7, with a weak D call TRBD2 (5 bases). V was shortened by 10 bases and J by 2 bases, with 15 bases between the two germline ends. This CDR3 has 13 amino acids. CDR1 is MNHEY and CDR2 is SMNVEV in the germline V gene (reference sequence). The CDR3 sequence: CATSRGQAYEQYF. The CDR3 region has the DNA TGTGCCACCTCTCGGGGTCAGGCCTACGAGCAGTACTTC.

The rearrangement links TRBV7-2 to TRBJ2-2; the match to TRBD2 covers 16 bases. V shed 5 bases and J 4 bases; nucleotides not matched to a gene: 4. There are 17 residues in the CDR3. CDR1 is SGHTA and CDR2 is FQGNSA in the germline V gene. The CDR3 region is CASSQGLAGGPTGELFF. For the CDR3, the DNA is TGTGCCAGCAGCCAGGGACTAGCGGGAGGGCCCACCGGGGAGCTGTTTTTT.

The chain employs TRBV27 and TRBJ2-7, with a possible D match to TRBD1 (6 bases). Germline lookup yields CDR1 MNHEY and CDR2 SMNVEV (reference sequence). This CDR3 has 14 amino acids. V lost 3 bases and J 3 bases, leaving 12 bases between the germline ends. CDR3 residues: CASSLMGQHYEQYF. The CDR3 coding sequence is TGTGCCAGCAGTTTGATGGGACAACACTACGAGCAGTACTTC.

The chain combines TRBV7-2 with TRBJ2-7, with a possible D match to TRBD2 (6 bases). Germline CDR1 and CDR2: SGHTA and FQGNSA. Between the trimmed V and J ends, which lost 1 base and 4 bases, there was a span of 14 bases. There are 15 residues in the CDR3. The DNA for the CDR3 is TGTGCCAGCAGCTTAGTATGGGGGGAATTTTACGAGCAGTACTTC. Translation: CASSLVWGEFYEQYF.

This chain connects TRBV10-3 to TRBJ2-7, with 9 bases matching TRBD2. The germline V gene encodes CDR1 ENHRY and CDR2 SYGVKD. V gave up 2 bases and J gave up 2 bases; unmatched junction bases: 1. This CDR3 contains 14 residues. CDR3 in amino acids: CAISEAGGPYEQYF. CDR3 sequence (DNA): TGTGCCATCAGTGAGGCGGGAGGGCCCTACGAGCAGTACTTC.

This clone was observed a few times. At one boundary the junction diverges from the germline segment, which might be a read error. Other nucleotide sequences in the sample specify the same CDR3. J is TRBJ2-1 and V is TRBV5-4; 8 bases are shared with TRBD2. The CDR3 runs to 17 residues. Germline CDR1 reads SGHNT; CDR2 reads YYREEE (reference sequence). CDR3 in DNA: TGCGCCAGCAGCCACATTGCCAGAGCGGGAGCTAGAGATGAGCAGTTCTTC. Encoded protein: CASSHIARAGARDEQFF.

The V call is TRBV7-9, the J call TRBJ1-2; D is perhaps TRBD1 (6 bases). There are 13 residues in the CDR3. Trimming left V 5 bases short and J 8 bases short, with 15 bases between. Germline assignment: CDR1 SEHNR and CDR2 FQNEAQ (reference sequence). In nucleotides, the CDR3 is TGTGCCAGCAGCCCCTCCGACAGGCCGGGCTACACCTTC. This codes for CASSPSDRPGYTF. The complete variable domain, with remaining parts taken from reference TRBV7-9 and TRBJ1-2, reads DTGVSQNPRHKITKRGQNVTFRCDPISEHNRLYWYRQTLGQGPEFLTYFQNEAQLEKSRLLSDRFSAERPKGSFSTLEIQRTEQGDSAMYLCASSPSDRPGYTFGSGTRLTVV.

This clone was recorded only once. V gene TRBV28 combines with J gene TRBJ1-4, with D maybe TRBD1 (5 bases). The V and J ends lost 5 bases and 3 bases respectively, with 16 bases between them. This CDR3 spans 16 amino acids. Germline V gene sequence: CDR1 MDHEN, CDR2 SYDVKM. The CDR3, as DNA: TGTGCCAGCAGTCCCCAGGCGGGACTCTCTAATGAAAAACTGTTTTTT. It specifies CASSPQAGLSNEKLFF.

This chain uses TRBV7-6 with TRBJ2-7; possible D gene TRBD1, 8 bases. The CDR3 covers 14 residues. V lost 5 bases and J lost 4, with 15 bases in between. Germline V CDR1 and CDR2: SGHVS, FNYEAQ. The CDR3 reads CASSLTGGGYEQYF. The CDR3 bases are TGTGCCAGCAGCCTTACAGGGGGGGGGTACGAGCAGTACTTC.

The V and J genes are TRBV27 and TRBJ2-7; 9 positions agree with TRBD2. Germline CDR1 reads MNHEY; CDR2 reads SMNVEV (reference sequence). V was pared by 4 bases and J by 0 bases, with 7 bases of the junction left unmatched. This CDR3 comprises 16 residues. The CDR3 region has the DNA TGTGCCAGCAGTTACTCTAGCGGGATCCGCTCCTACGAGCAGTACTTC. As protein: CASSYSSGIRSYEQYF.

The chain employs TRBV15 and TRBJ2-3; 7 bases fit TRBD1. CDR3 size: 17 residues. V was pared by 0 bases and J by 4 bases, with 10 bases of the junction left unmatched. The V gene's germline CDR1 is LNHNV and CDR2 YYDKDF (reference sequence). The DNA of the CDR3 is TGTGCCACCAGCAGAGAAGTGGGAAGGGGGCAGTCAGATACGCAGTATTTT. Translation gives CATSREVGRGQSDTQYF.

The chain couples TRBV5-6 to TRBJ2-7, with D perhaps TRBD2 (6 bases). Germline V lookup: CDR1 SGHDT, CDR2 YYEEEE. Trimming took off 4 bases at V and 3 bases at J, with 11 bases between the two ends. CDR3 length equals 13 residues. For the CDR3, the DNA is TGTGCCAGCAGCAGACTAGAAGGCTACGAGCAGTACTTC. This translates into CASSRLEGYEQYF.

The chain couples TRBV21-1 to TRBJ1-1. TRBV21-1 is a listed pseudogene. The CDR3 spans 16 residues. In DNA, the CDR3 is TGTGCCAGCAGCAAATATCCTATGGGGTGGAACACTGAAGCTTTCTTT. Translation: CASSKYPMGWNTEAFF.

V usage is TRBV27 and J usage is TRBJ2-7; tentative D call: TRBD1 (6 bases). The CDR3 loop spans 17 amino acids. V lost 6 bases and J 0 bases, leaving 21 bases between the germline ends. CDR1 MNHEY and CDR2 SMNVEV come from the germline V gene (reference sequence). The CDR3 spells CASSPIGQSGLSYEQYF. Here the CDR3 DNA reads TGTGCCAGCAGCCCCATAGGACAGTCAGGGCTCTCCTACGAGCAGTACTTC.

The chain uses TRBV29-1 and TRBJ2-2, with 9 bases that match TRBD1. The ends lost 1 base at V and 3 bases at J; junction bases unmatched: 9. Germline loops: CDR1 SQVTM, CDR2 ANQGSEA. The CDR3 extends over 17 amino acids. CDR3 region: CSVEGRDRVGDTGELFF. CDR3 bases: TGCAGCGTTGAAGGACGGGACAGGGTGGGAGACACCGGGGAGCTGTTTTTT.